This T cell receptor beta chain emerged from a study of radiotherapy plus CTLA-4 blockade in lung cancer. At the level of the study: Across the patients, objective responses occurred in more than 15%, and disease control in roughly 31%.

The CDR3 consists of 15 residues. Germline CDR1 and CDR2: SGHDT and YYEEEE. Between the trimmed V and J ends, which lost 1 base and 4 bases, there was a span of 12 bases. The data were produced by immunoSEQ multiplex PCR, yet TCRdb's version contains in-frame clones alone and is incomplete. The sample yields about 62,000 clones, roughly four fifths seen once. The sequences come from peripheral blood, collected from a patient treated with radiotherapy plus ipilimumab. The genes are TRBV5-6 and TRBJ2-1; a possible D gene is TRBD2 (7 bases). The TCR originated in a human donor with non-small cell lung cancer who had a complete response to radiotherapy plus ipilimumab. The CDR3 loop is CASSLFGGAYNEQFF. The CDR3, as DNA: TGTGCCAGCAGCTTGTTTGGGGGGGCTTACAATGAGCAGTTCTTC.